These 6 T cell receptor beta chains share one sample of origin, sequenced in a study of T-cell reconstitution after alpha-beta-depleted transplantation in children. Preparation of the TCRbeta library used unique molecular identifiers. TCRdb redid the calling of the PCR reads with MiXCR, one entry per CDR3 protein. The sample has hundreds of thousands of distinct CDR3 sequences; approximately 12% are singletons. The sample in question was PBMCs from the stem cell graft donor, obtained from the stem cell graft. These receptors all come from a human donor who donated a stem cell graft to a child with acute lymphoblastic leukemia.

V and J are TRBV24-1 and TRBJ1-1, with 10 bases aligning to TRBD1. Germline lookup yields CDR1 KGHDR and CDR2 SFDVKD. The CDR3 spans 15 residues. The CDR3 DNA sequence: TGTGCGGCCAGTGACCCCGGACAGGGGGGAACTGAAGCTTTCTTT. Protein product: CAASDPGQGGTEAFF.

At least ten counts were recorded for this clonotype. The chain recombines TRBV9 with TRBJ1-1; 7 positions agree with TRBD1. This CDR3 spans 18 amino acids. Germline CDR1 and CDR2: SGDLS and YYNGEE. The V gene end was trimmed by 0 bases and the J gene end by 4 bases; junction bases not matched to a gene: 15. CDR3 DNA sequence: TGTGCCAGCAGCGTAGGGGGACAGACTAAACGCCCCGGCACTGAAGCTTTCTTT. Its translation: CASSVGGQTKRPGTEAFF.

In this sample, this clonotype turned up a few times. The chain recombines TRBV20-1 with TRBJ2-3; 14 bases fit TRBD2. Germline values: CDR1 DFQATT, CDR2 SNEGSKA (reference sequence). The CDR3 consists of 18 residues. V dropped 2 bases and J dropped 3; count of bases not matched to a gene: 10. The CDR3 nucleotides are TGCAGTGCTAGATCGGGACTAGCGGGAGCCTCCGTGACAGATACGCAGTATTTT. This encodes CSARSGLAGASVTDTQYF.

This clonotype was picked up many times. The genes are TRBV6-5 and TRBJ1-5, with a tentative D call TRBD1 (5 bases). Germline lookup yields CDR1 MNHEY and CDR2 SVGAGI. This CDR3 contains 15 residues. V was cut by 0 bases and J by 7 bases, with 13 bases left in between. In nucleotides, the CDR3 is TGTGCCAGCAGTTACTCTTGGGACCGCGGGCAGCCCCAGCATTTT. As protein: CASSYSWDRGQPQHF.

This clonotype appeared a few times. V is TRBV6-2 or TRBV6-3 and J is TRBJ1-5; D is possibly TRBD1 (5 bases). The CDR3 has 15 amino acids. The V gene's germline CDR1 is MNHEY and CDR2 SVGEGT. V shed 0 bases and J shed 1 base, with 7 bases lying between them. The CDR3 here is CASSYSGLSNQPQHF. The CDR3 DNA reads as TGTGCCAGCAGTTACTCGGGACTGAGCAATCAGCCCCAGCATTTT.

This clonotype came up many times. This sequence joins TRBV20-1 and TRBJ2-5; 8 nucleotides agree with TRBD2. Trimming cost V 3 bases and J 5 bases; bases outside gene matches: 5. The V gene's germline CDR1 is DFQATT and CDR2 SNEGSKA (reference sequence). This CDR3 region has 13 residues. The CDR3 spells CSASGGAAETQYF. DNA for the CDR3: TGCAGTGCTAGCGGGGGGGCCGCCGAGACCCAGTACTTC.